This T cell receptor (beta chain) was sequenced in a study of blood T cell repertoires in COVID-19. Overall study: Both acute and convalescent COVID-19 samples were obtained from the United States, Italy and Spain.

The authors' processing: Estimated nucleated cell counts came from reference gene primer amplification. TCRdb keeps only in-frame clones here, not all; method: immunoSEQ multiplex PCR. V, J and clone size are those of that table, while D and trimming were read from the DNA. This sample has around 31,000 clones, with just over 90% found just once. Germline CDR1 and CDR2: SGHTA and FQGNSA. V lost 1 base to trimming and J lost 8 bases, with 18 bases between them. This CDR3 is 16 amino acids long. What was sequenced was peripheral blood. The receptor was isolated from a man in his 60s with acute or convalescent COVID-19. The chain couples TRBV7-2 to TRBJ2-4; D might be TRBD1 (6 bases). The CDR3 sequence: CASSLGSGVFGDIQYF. For the CDR3, the DNA is TGTGCCAGCAGCTTAGGGTCAGGGGTGTTTGGAGACATTCAGTACTTC.